The rows below give T cell receptor beta chains drawn from one sample of a study of shared clonotypes between healthy human individuals. Assay used: immunoSEQ multiplex PCR; TCRdb lists only in-frame clones, some missing. There are some 1,100,000 clones in the sample; around 78% occur only once, and approximately 0.5% lies in the top ten. Sequencing input: memory CD4+ T cells from PBMCs. Receptor source: a young man in good health. Some clones in this sample may be carry-over from other donors' samples. Each CDR3 is given with its conserved first and last residue. D genes are given only for firm matches. Some rows mark clone size as missing; the rest say once, few, many or name a class of expanded clone.

TRBV4-3	TRBJ2-5	-	-	TGCGCCAGCAGCCCACTTGGGGGCCCGGAGACCCAGTACTTC	CASSPLGGPETQYF
TRBV5-1	TRBJ2-5	-	few	TGCGCCAGCAGCTTGGCCTTGGCAAAACAAGAGACCCAGTACTTC	CASSLALAKQETQYF
TRBV5-1	TRBJ2-2	TRBD1	-	TGCGCCAGCAGCCAGCAGGGGGCCACCGGGGAGCTGTTTTTT	CASSQQGATGELFF
TRBV2	TRBJ2-2	-	-	TGTGCCAGCAGCGCTCGGGACCACACCGGGGAGCTGTTTTTT	CASSARDHTGELFF
TRBV11-2	TRBJ2-3	-	-	TGTGCCAGCAGCTTAGAACTAGCCTATACGCAGTATTTT	CASSLELAYTQYF
TRBV9	TRBJ2-6	-	-	TGTGCCAGCAGCTTCGGGACTCGCCTCTCTGGGGCCAACGTCCTGACTTTC	CASSFGTRLSGANVLTF
TRBV28	TRBJ2-1	TRBD1	-	TGTGCCAGCAGTTCTGGGGCGGGACAGGGTGTCGATGAGCAGTTCTTC	CASSSGAGQGVDEQFF
TRBV9	TRBJ2-6	-	-	TGTGCCAGCAGGAGGACATTCCCAAGGCCATCTGGGGCCAACGTCCTGACTTTC	CASRRTFPRPSGANVLTF
TRBV2	TRBJ2-1	TRBD2	-	TGTGCCAGCAGTGTTGGGGGGAGGGCCTCCAATGAGCAGTTCTTC	CASSVGGRASNEQFF
TRBV7-3	TRBJ2-7	-	-	TGTGCCAGCAGCTTAAGTGGGGGGTCGGACGAGCAGTACTTC	CASSLSGGSDEQYF
TRBV9	TRBJ1-4	TRBD1	-	TGTGCCAGCAGCGTAGGGGGGACAGGGAATGAAAAACTGTTTTTT	CASSVGGTGNEKLFF
TRBV11-2	TRBJ1-1	TRBD1	few	TGTGCCAGCAGTCCAGGGGGCTCCCTGAACACTGAAGCTTTCTTT	CASSPGGSLNTEAFF
TRBV5-6	TRBJ2-7	-	-	TGTGCCAGCAGCTTGGCAGGATCCCTTACCTACGAGCAGTACTTC	CASSLAGSLTYEQYF
TRBV19	TRBJ1-1	-	-	TGTGCCAGTAGATTAGGACAGAGGAACACTGAAGCTTTCTTT	CASRLGQRNTEAFF